The sequence of this TCR beta chain was determined in a study of blood T cell repertoires in COVID-19. Background on the study: T cells, B-cell-depleted T cells, or PBMCs supplied cDNA or gDNA.

The protocol was immunoSEQ multiplex PCR, while the TCRdb copy is restricted to in-frame clones and leaves out a portion. The repertoire holds approximately 240,000 clones, with around 81% as singletons. CDR1 and CDR2 from the germline V gene are LNHDA and SQIVND (reference sequence). The V gene lost 7 bases and the J gene lost 6 bases, with 19 bases spanning the gap. This CDR3 contains 14 residues. This TCR was sampled from a woman aged 55-75 years with active or convalescent COVID-19. The sample comprised peripheral blood. The genes are TRBV19 and TRBJ2-7, with D possibly TRBD2 on 6 matching bases. This CDR3 is CASNRGLLYAEQYF. CDR3 sequence (DNA): TGTGCCAGTAATCGAGGACTACTCTACGCCGAGCAGTACTTC.